This T cell receptor beta chain was captured by sequencing in a study of T-cell reconstitution after alpha-beta-depleted transplantation in children. Unique molecular identifiers were used in preparing the TCRbeta library. MiXCR, applied by TCRdb to the PCR reads, yields one record per CDR3 protein. Among 200,000 to 250,000 distinct CDR3 sequences, more than 20% were seen once, and the ten largest hold 4.8%. V was clipped by 4 bases and J by 4 bases, with 9 bases between them. This CDR3 is 13 amino acids long. Germline V gives CDR1 ENHRY, CDR2 SYGVKD. The rearrangement joins TRBV10-3 to TRBJ2-3; perhaps D is TRBD1 or TRBD2 (5 bases each). The sequence was collected from a female patient aged 2-9 years who had a stem cell transplant for congenital amegakaryocytic thrombocytopenia, so the T cells may come from the graft donor. The sample was PBMCs, mostly from graft donor cells, taken 360 days after TCRalphabeta/CD19-depleted stem cell transplant. CDR3 sequence reads: CAISGGSPDTQYF. In nucleotides, the CDR3 is TGTGCCATCAGTGGGGGGAGCCCAGATACGCAGTATTTT.